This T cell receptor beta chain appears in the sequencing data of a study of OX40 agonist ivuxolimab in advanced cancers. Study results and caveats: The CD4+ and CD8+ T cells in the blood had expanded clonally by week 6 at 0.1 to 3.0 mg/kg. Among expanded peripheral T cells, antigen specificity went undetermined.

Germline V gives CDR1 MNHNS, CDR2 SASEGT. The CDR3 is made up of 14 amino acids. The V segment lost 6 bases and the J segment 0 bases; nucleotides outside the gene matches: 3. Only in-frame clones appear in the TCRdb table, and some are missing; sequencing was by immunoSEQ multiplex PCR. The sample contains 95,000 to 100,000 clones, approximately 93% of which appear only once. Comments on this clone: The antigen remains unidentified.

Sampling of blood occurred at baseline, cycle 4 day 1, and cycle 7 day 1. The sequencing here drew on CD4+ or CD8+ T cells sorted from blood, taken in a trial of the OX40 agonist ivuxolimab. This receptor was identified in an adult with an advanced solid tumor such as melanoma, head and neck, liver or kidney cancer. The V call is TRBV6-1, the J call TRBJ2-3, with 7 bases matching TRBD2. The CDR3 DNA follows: TGTGCCAGCAGAGAGCGGGGTAGCACAGATACGCAGTATTTT. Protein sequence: CASRERGSTDTQYF.